These T cell receptor beta chains were read from a single sample in a study of T cells in localized non-small cell lung cancer. The table came from immunoSEQ multiplex PCR; TCRdb's copy has only in-frame clones and leaves some out. Among tens of thousands of clones listed, 80% were seen once. This material consisted of peripheral blood, taken before any cancer treatment. The receptors here all came from a female donor over 55 with stage I lung adenocarcinoma. CDR3s include the opening cysteine and the closing phenylalanine or tryptophan. The D gene is left open where the match is weak. A row's size may be missing; if present it is once, few, many or a size class.

size	V	J	D	CDR3	DNA
-	TRBV19	TRBJ1-1	TRBD1	CASSISDRVPNTEAFF	TGTGCCAGTAGTATATCAGACAGGGTCCCGAACACTGAAGCTTTCTTT
-	TRBV28	TRBJ1-1	-	CASSLIQGTLYTEAFF	TGTGCCAGCAGTTTAATACAGGGTACTCTGTATACTGAAGCTTTCTTT
-	TRBV5-6	TRBJ2-7	TRBD1	CASSSTGETYEQYF	TGTGCCAGCAGCTCGACAGGGGAAACCTACGAGCAGTACTTC
few	TRBV5-6	TRBJ1-2	-	CASSPDSWRGYTF	TGTGCCAGCAGCCCCGACAGTTGGCGGGGCTACACCTTC
-	TRBV11-2	TRBJ2-7	TRBD2	CASSLAEGLAQFHEQYF	TGTGCCAGCAGCTTAGCCGAAGGACTAGCTCAGTTCCACGAGCAGTACTTC
-	TRBV14	TRBJ1-1	-	CASSLRGLGPEAFF	TGTGCCAGCAGCCTACGGGGGCTTGGGCCCGAAGCTTTCTTT
-	TRBV18	TRBJ2-5	-	CASSQPRDVRETQYF	TGTGCCAGCTCACAACCTAGGGACGTCCGGGAGACCCAGTACTTC
few	TRBV6-1	TRBJ1-2	TRBD1	CASSEAGTGYGYTF	TGTGCCAGCAGTGAAGCGGGGACAGGCTATGGCTACACCTTC
few	TRBV28	TRBJ2-3	-	CASSFGPSTDTQYF	TGTGCCAGCAGTTTCGGCCCCTCAACAGATACGCAGTATTTT
-	TRBV9	TRBJ2-3	TRBD1	CASSKRQGALEDTQYF	TGTGCCAGCAGCAAGCGACAGGGGGCGCTGGAAGATACGCAGTATTTT
-	TRBV9	TRBJ1-1	-	CASSKRVNTEAFF	TGTGCCAGCAGCAAAAGGGTCAACACTGAAGCTTTCTTT
-	TRBV7-8	TRBJ2-1	-	CASSLAPGQGSDEQFF	TGTGCCAGCAGCTTAGCGCCCGGGCAGGGGAGTGATGAGCAGTTCTTC
-	TRBV30	TRBJ1-1	-	CAWNTERGAFF	TGTGCCTGGAATACAGAGCGGGGAGCTTTCTTT
-	TRBV6-6	TRBJ2-1	-	CATAGLQSSYNEQFF	TGTGCCACCGCGGGGTTACAAAGCTCCTACAATGAGCAGTTCTTC
-	TRBV4-3	TRBJ2-7	-	CASSQALEGGYEQYF	TGCGCCAGCAGCCAAGCCCTCGAGGGGGGCTACGAGCAGTACTTC
-	TRBV11-1	TRBJ2-5	-	CASSPAETQYF	TGTGCCAGCAGCCCAGCTGAGACCCAGTACTTC
-	TRBV4-1	TRBJ1-2	-	CASSQVLRDHGYGYTF	TGCGCCAGCAGCCAAGTTCTCAGGGACCATGGCTATGGCTACACCTTC
-	TRBV5-6	TRBJ1-5	-	CASSLRDLNQPQHF	TGTGCCAGCAGCTTGAGGGACCTTAATCAGCCCCAGCATTTT
-	TRBV9	TRBJ2-1	TRBD1	CASSGLGTGRYNEQFF	TGTGCCAGCAGCGGACTCGGGACAGGGCGGTACAATGAGCAGTTCTTC
-	TRBV10-3	TRBJ2-7	-	CAISESTGKYEQYF	TGTGCCATCAGTGAGTCCACCGGGAAATACGAGCAGTACTTC
-	TRBV11-2	TRBJ2-7	TRBD2	CASSLWGVGTSAGEQYF	TGTGCCAGCAGCTTATGGGGAGTTGGGACTAGCGCTGGGGAGCAGTACTTC
-	TRBV7-3	TRBJ2-1	TRBD2	CASSSGTYNEQFF	TGTGCCAGCTCTAGCGGGACCTACAATGAGCAGTTCTTC
-	TRBV4-2	TRBJ2-7	TRBD2	CASSQILAGSYEEQYF	TGTGCCAGCAGCCAAATCCTAGCGGGATCCTACGAGGAGCAGTACTTC
-	TRBV5-1	TRBJ2-1	-	CASSLGPGYYNEQFF	TGCGCCAGCAGCTTGGGACCGGGATACTACAATGAGCAGTTCTTC
-	TRBV6-1	TRBJ2-5	-	CASSEAREREETQYF	TGTGCCAGCAGTGAAGCGAGAGAACGGGAAGAGACCCAGTACTTC
-	TRBV2	TRBJ2-6	-	CASGAGVSGANVLTF	TGTGCCAGCGGTGCGGGCGTCTCTGGGGCCAACGTCCTGACTTTC
-	TRBV7-8	TRBJ1-2	-	CASSPSPTQGGNYGYTF	TGTGCCAGCAGCCCTAGCCCCACACAGGGTGGAAACTATGGCTACACCTTC
-	TRBV6-1	TRBJ1-3	TRBD1	CASSEVGTGYSPIYF	TGTGCCAGCAGTGAAGTTGGGACAGGCTATAGTCCCATATATTTT
-	TRBV11-2	TRBJ2-2	TRBD2	CASSPTGGIGELFF	TGTGCCAGCAGCCCCACGGGAGGAATCGGGGAGCTGTTTTTT
-	TRBV10-1	TRBJ2-3	TRBD1	CASIGSSRTGSSDTQYF	TGCGCCAGCATTGGGTCGTCGAGGACAGGGTCATCGGATACGCAGTATTTT
-	TRBV6-1	TRBJ2-7	TRBD1	CATRGSTYEQYF	TGTGCCACCAGGGGGTCGACCTACGAGCAGTACTTC
few	TRBV6-1	TRBJ1-1	-	CASRDDTEAFF	TGTGCCAGCAGAGACGACACTGAAGCTTTCTTT
-	TRBV18	TRBJ1-1	TRBD1	CASSPDRGDSTEAFF	TGTGCCAGCTCACCGGACAGGGGGGACTCCACTGAAGCTTTCTTT
-	TRBV18	TRBJ1-5	-	CASSPTRANSQPQHF	TGTGCCAGCTCACCAACCAGGGCAAACAGTCAGCCCCAGCATTTT
once	TRBV6-6	TRBJ1-1	-	CASSYLGRTEAFF	TGTGCCAGCAGTTACTTGGGAAGGACTGAAGCTTTCTTT
-	TRBV27	TRBJ2-2	-	CASSLKGRRTGELFF	TGTGCCAGCAGTTTAAAGGGACGGCGGACCGGGGAGCTGTTTTTT
-	TRBV4-1	TRBJ1-4	-	CASSQGVLEKLFF	TGCGCCAGCAGCCAGGGGGTATTGGAAAAACTGTTTTTT
-	TRBV6-5	TRBJ2-5	-	CASHGSGVNVETQYF	TGTGCCAGTCATGGTAGCGGAGTCAATGTAGAGACCCAGTACTTC
-	TRBV5-1	TRBJ2-5	TRBD2	CASSFGTRIPQETQYF	TGCGCCAGCAGCTTCGGGACTAGAATTCCCCAAGAGACCCAGTACTTC
-	TRBV25-1	TRBJ1-5	-	CASSPRGFGQPQHF	TGTGCCAGCAGTCCGAGGGGTTTTGGACAGCCCCAGCATTTT
-	TRBV11-2	TRBJ1-3	-	CASSLENLYTIYF	TGTGCCAGCAGCTTAGAAAATCTGTACACCATATATTTT
-	TRBV15	TRBJ2-2	-	CATRSGTVTGELFF	TGTGCCACCAGGAGCGGGACAGTCACCGGGGAGCTGTTTTTT
-	TRBV28	TRBJ2-7	-	CASPPILWSSVAPREQYF	TGTGCCAGCCCTCCAATTCTGTGGAGTAGCGTCGCGCCAAGGGAGCAGTACTTC
-	TRBV5-4	TRBJ1-4	-	CASSPGGAREKLFF	TGTGCCAGCAGCCCCGGGGGGGCGCGAGAAAAACTGTTTTTT
-	TRBV18	TRBJ1-1	-	CASSPRQENTEAFF	TGTGCCAGCTCACCACGGCAGGAGAACACTGAAGCTTTCTTT
few	TRBV27	TRBJ2-3	-	CASSGPRGRTSATDTQYF	TGTGCCAGCAGCGGGCCAAGGGGACGGACAAGCGCAACAGATACGCAGTATTTT
-	TRBV18	TRBJ1-3	TRBD1	CASSTGIDRAGGNTIYF	TGTGCCAGCTCGACTGGGATCGACAGGGCTGGTGGAAACACCATATATTTT
-	TRBV6-6	TRBJ1-2	TRBD1	CASSIRDRSIYGYTF	TGTGCCAGCAGTATTCGGGACAGGAGCATCTATGGCTACACCTTC
-	TRBV27	TRBJ2-3	-	CASSPRWPGGSDTQYF	TGTGCCAGCAGTCCCCGTTGGCCGGGGGGCAGCGATACGCAGTATTTT
-	TRBV7-9	TRBJ1-2	-	CASSSELGGNYGYTF	TGTGCCAGCAGCTCCGAACTGGGGGGAAACTATGGCTACACCTTC
-	TRBV10-3	TRBJ2-3	-	CAISVGLATDTQYF	TGTGCCATCAGTGTAGGGCTAGCCACAGATACGCAGTATTTT